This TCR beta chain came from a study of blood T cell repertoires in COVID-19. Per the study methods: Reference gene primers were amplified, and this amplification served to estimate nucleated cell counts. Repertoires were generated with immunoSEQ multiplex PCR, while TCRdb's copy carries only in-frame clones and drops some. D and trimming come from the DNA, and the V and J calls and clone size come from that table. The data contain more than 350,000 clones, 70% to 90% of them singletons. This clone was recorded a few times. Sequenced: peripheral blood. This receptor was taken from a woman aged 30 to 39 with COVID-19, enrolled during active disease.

CDR3 protein: CASSFRGGQSSYNEQFF. CDR3 in DNA: TGTGCCAGCAGCTTTAGGGGAGGCCAGAGCTCCTACAATGAGCAGTTCTTC. The V and J genes are TRBV9 and TRBJ2-1; D might be TRBD2 (6 bases). V lost 4 bases and J lost 0, with 17 bases in between. This CDR3 comprises 17 residues. In germline, CDR1 is SGDLS, CDR2 YYNGEE.